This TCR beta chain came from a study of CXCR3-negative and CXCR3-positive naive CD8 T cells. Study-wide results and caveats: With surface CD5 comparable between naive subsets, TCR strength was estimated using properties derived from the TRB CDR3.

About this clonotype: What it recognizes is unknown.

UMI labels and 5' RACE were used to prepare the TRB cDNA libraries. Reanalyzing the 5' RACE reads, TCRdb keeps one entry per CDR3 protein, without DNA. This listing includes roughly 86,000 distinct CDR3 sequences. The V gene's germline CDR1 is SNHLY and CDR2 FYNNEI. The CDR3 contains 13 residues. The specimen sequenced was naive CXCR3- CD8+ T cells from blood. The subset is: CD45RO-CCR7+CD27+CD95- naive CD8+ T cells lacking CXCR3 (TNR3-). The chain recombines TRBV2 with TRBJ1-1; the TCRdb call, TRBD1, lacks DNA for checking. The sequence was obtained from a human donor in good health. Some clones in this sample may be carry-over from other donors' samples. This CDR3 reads CASSDPWGREAFF.